The source of this T cell receptor beta chain is a study of OX40 agonist ivuxolimab in advanced cancers. Overall study context: People in dose escalation had one of these cancers: hepatocellular carcinoma, melanoma, renal cell or head and neck cancer. Partial response was recorded in three patients: one hepatocellular carcinoma and two cutaneous melanoma cases.

Sequenced by immunoSEQ multiplex PCR; TCRdb stores in-frame clones only, minus some. The sample contains around 35,000 clones, approximately 79% of which appear only once. Deletions cut 4 bases from V and 2 bases from J, with 8 bases between. The CDR3 loop spans 13 amino acids. Germline-derived CDR1 and CDR2 are SNHLY and FYNNEI. The receptor's source is an adult with an advanced solid tumor such as melanoma, head and neck, liver or kidney cancer. The rearrangement uses TRBV2 and TRBJ2-5; D call uncertain. The sample consisted of CD4+ or CD8+ T cells sorted from blood, taken in a trial of the OX40 agonist ivuxolimab. The CDR3 sequence is CASSGRMQETQYF. The CDR3 nucleotides read TGTGCCAGCAGTGGACGTATGCAAGAGACCCAGTACTTC. Full variable domain (rest looked up from reference TRBV2 and TRBJ2-5): EPEVTQTPSHQVTQMGQEVILRCVPISNHLYFYWYRQILGQKVEFLVSFYNNEISEKSEIFDDQFSVERPDGSNFTLKIRSTKLEDSAMYFCASSGRMQETQYFGPGTRLLVL.